Here is one TCR beta chain with its context. Its recognized antigen is unknown. Base qualities are not provided; no much larger clone lies one nucleotide away. The CDR3 runs 18 amino acids, cysteine and phenylalanine included. Only the CDR3 region is kept as DNA, spanning 54 bases read in frame from base 1. V is clipped by 1 base and J by 1 base, and the sequence between their germline boundaries is 17 bases long. CDR1 and CDR2, looked up from the germline V gene, are SGHDN and FVKESK. Using the deep immunoSEQ assay, TCR CDR3 regions were amplified from genomic DNA by multiplex PCR. Extracted genomic DNA from each cell subset was distributed evenly across all wells of several immunoSEQ 96-well plates, and each plate was treated as a replicate. For sorted subsets, approximately 190 ng of genomic DNA, equivalent to tens of thousands of T cell genomes, went into each replicate PCR. The purified libraries were quantified using a Qubit 3.0 fluorometer, sized with a Bioanalyzer 2100, and then quantified again using the KAPA Library Quantification kit. Each immunoSEQ 96-well plate was sequenced on its own single-read 150-cycle Illumina NextSeq 550 flow cell. On the authors' methods: Because the immunoSEQ output included only junctional sequences and no quality scores, the filtering could not be the same as the filtering used for full-length reads. Sequences were annotated with PyIR, a Python wrapper for IgBLAST v1.9, and V/J genes and CDR3 were assigned using IMGT germline references. Reads were filtered out if the reads had weak V/J assignments (E-value above 1e-6), no CDR3, stop codons, out-of-frame junctions, or ambiguous translated residues. V3J clonotypes were defined as sequences sharing an identical inferred V gene, J gene, and CDR3 amino acid sequence. To compute the percentage overlap between repertoires, the number of shared unique clonotypes was divided by the size of the smaller repertoire. RTK rarefaction, the Chao1 estimator, and Recon v2.1 estimates of unobserved clonotypes were used to assess repertoire richness. OLGA was used to compute generation probabilities for all TCRbeta clonotypes that the gDNA method yielded from a few donors. Not all clones reach the TCRdb copy of this immuneACCESS table, which keeps in-frame sequences only. Checked studies attribute under half of the gap to unresolved V genes and leave the rest unexplained. The V and J calls and the clone size are those of that table, but D and trimming were determined from the DNA. In this sample the table shows 1.4 million to 1.5 million clones, over 95% of which occur a single time. Together, the top ten hold about 1% of the sample.

The donors were healthy, HIV-negative adults with no recently reported acute infections or vaccinations. All donors were Caucasian adults living in Nashville, Tennessee, USA. Magnetic negative selection was used to enrich CD4+ T cells, after which naive cells were positively selected on CD45RA and the negative fraction became the memory subset. Blood was obtained by leukapheresis, after which PBMCs were separated by Ficoll-Histopaque density gradient centrifugation and cryopreserved in liquid nitrogen vapor phase. Analytical flow cytometry was used to check the purity and quantity of each magnetically sorted T cell population. Genomic DNA was isolated from each sorted fraction and quantified by UV absorbance on a Nanodrop 2000c. These data belong to a study of shared clonotypes between healthy human individuals (dated by TCRdb to about 2020). Regarding the study in general: A few men and a couple of women, aged 18 to 49 years, made up the cohort. Between about 0.8 and 9 billion PBMCs per donor were obtained by leukapheresis. To estimate repertoire size and how much clonotypes are shared between individuals, the study performed deep sequencing of blood TCR repertoires from about five healthy adults. For each donor, three plates each were used for CD4 naive and CD4 memory, two plates were used for CD8 naive, and one plate was used for CD8 memory. To increase sequencing depth and limit assay-specific biases, TCR repertoire library preparation and sequencing were carried out by different laboratories using diverse techniques. Study-wide findings and limitations: Rarefaction of sorted-subset datasets indicated incomplete sequencing despite the large sequencing depth. Compared with non-shared clonotypes, the clonotypes found in all four sorted-subset donors had higher generation probabilities. Pairwise subsampling led to the expectation that sequencing depth would affect the degree of clonotype sharing among donors. Larger estimated clonotype richness was generally found for naive subsets than for memory subsets. Sampling was limited to blood, and TCR repertoires in tissue likely differ from TCR repertoires in blood. Because the study included only a small number of donors, the genetic and exposure-history diversity represented was limited. When a few donors were compared, the shared fraction of clonotypes was about 5% for naive CD4, less than 4% for naive CD8, roughly 2.3% for memory CD4, and around 0.4% for memory CD8.

What was sequenced was naive CD4+ T cells sorted from blood. The cell subset or site label here, explained by the study, means: CD45RA+ positively selected. The V and J segments used are TRBV14 and TRBJ2-4; there is no confident call for the D gene. This receptor was taken from a man aged 25 to 45 in good health. The DNA sequence is TGTGCCAGCAGCCAAGTCCTAAGGACGTCCGGGGCCAAAAACATTCAGTACTTC. This yields the protein CASSQVLRTSGAKNIQYF.